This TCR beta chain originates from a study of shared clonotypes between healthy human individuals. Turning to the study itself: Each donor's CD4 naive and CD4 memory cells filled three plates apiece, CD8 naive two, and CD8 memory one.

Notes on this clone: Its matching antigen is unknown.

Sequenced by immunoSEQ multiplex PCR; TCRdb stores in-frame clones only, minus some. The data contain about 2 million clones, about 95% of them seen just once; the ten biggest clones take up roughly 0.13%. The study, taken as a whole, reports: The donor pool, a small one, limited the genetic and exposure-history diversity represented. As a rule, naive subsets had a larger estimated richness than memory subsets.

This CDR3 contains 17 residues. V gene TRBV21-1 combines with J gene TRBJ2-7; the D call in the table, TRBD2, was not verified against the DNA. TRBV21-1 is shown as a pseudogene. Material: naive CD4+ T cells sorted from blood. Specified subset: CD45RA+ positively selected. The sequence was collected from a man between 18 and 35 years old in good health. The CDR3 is CASSKAEVELAGGEQYF. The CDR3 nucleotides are TGTGCCAGCAGCAAAGCCGAGGTCGAGCTAGCGGGAGGCGAGCAGTACTTC.